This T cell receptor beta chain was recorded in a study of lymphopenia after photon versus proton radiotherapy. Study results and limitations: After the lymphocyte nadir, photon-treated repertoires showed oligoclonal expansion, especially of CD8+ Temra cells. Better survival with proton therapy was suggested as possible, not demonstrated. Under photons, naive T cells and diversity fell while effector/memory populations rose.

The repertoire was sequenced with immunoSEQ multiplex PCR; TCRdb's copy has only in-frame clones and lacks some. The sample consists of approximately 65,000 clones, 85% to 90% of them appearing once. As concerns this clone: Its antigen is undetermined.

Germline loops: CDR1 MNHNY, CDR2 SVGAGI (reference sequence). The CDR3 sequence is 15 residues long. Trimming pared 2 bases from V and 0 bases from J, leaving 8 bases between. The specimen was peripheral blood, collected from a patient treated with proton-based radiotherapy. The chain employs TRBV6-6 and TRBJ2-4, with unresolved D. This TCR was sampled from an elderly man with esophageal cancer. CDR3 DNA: TGTGCCAGCAGTTACGATCCCGTAGCCAAAAACATTCAGTACTTC. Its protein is CASSYDPVAKNIQYF.